This T cell receptor (beta chain) appears in the sequencing data of a study of T cells in Graves' hyperthyroidism and ophthalmopathy. The TCR beta CDR3 regions underwent amplification using RNA transcripts as the source. Researchers ran a first-round RT-PCR on the TCR CDR3 using the HTBI primer set. TCRdb re-analysed the multiplex PCR reads in MiXCR, keeping a single row per CDR3 protein. Altogether 400,000 to 600,000 distinct CDR3 sequences are present, 15% to 20% being singletons, with the ten largest covering over 25%. This clonotype came up many times. PBMCs were derived from roughly 10 ml fresh peripheral blood. The CDR3 length is 14 residues. Germline CDR1 LNHDA, CDR2 SQIVND (reference sequence). Trimming removed 4 bases from V and 4 bases from J, with 12 bases in between.

The rearrangement uses TRBV19 and TRBJ2-3; the D is unclear. The sequence was obtained from a woman aged 25 to 39 with Graves' ophthalmopathy. Sequenced: blood. Written as DNA, the CDR3 is TGTGCCAGTAGTACCGGCCCCGAGGCAGATACGCAGTATTTT. Translating gives CASSTGPEADTQYF.